This TCR beta chain was captured in a study of cytomegalovirus exposure and HLA in healthy donors (dated by TCRdb to 2016 to 2017). With regard to the full study: An earlier analysis of around 600 of the donors reported 250 to 300 Gb of sequence data and around 120 million unique TCR beta sequences from 150 million to 200 million T cells. Rather than drawing on any new phenotypic data, the later analysis identified candidate immune exposures from TCR beta sequences and the way those sequences occurred across donors. Along with the roughly 700-subject first cohort, a separate validation cohort of 120 different subjects was used. In an earlier analysis of roughly 600 of the donors, high-throughput TCR beta sequencing was used to judge whether each TCR beta V gene segment behaved as functional or pseudogenic. High-throughput TCR immunosequencing, statistical association of individual TCRs with disease status, and machine learning were combined to predict cytomegalovirus infection status. Donor age, sex, ethnicity and CMV serostatus were compiled alongside the repertoire data. A later genetic analysis used genome-wide SNP genotypes for about 65% of the 666 donors, treating that subset as a discovery cohort. A later analysis re-analyzed previously published TCR beta repertoires from 600 to 850 donors and added high-resolution HLA genotyping to study TCR occurrence patterns. The number of donors typed differed by locus, with about 629-640 for A, B, C, DRB1 and DQB1, more than 500 for DQA1, some 570 for DPA1, and some 470 for DPB1. Because of strong linkage in the cohort, a handful of DR-DQ haplotypes were treated as single units for association and clustering. About 330 gigabases of sequencing data and tens of millions of unique TCR sequences made up an early release that covered over 550 HLA-typed donors. Every repertoire in the discovery cohort had been generated on one and the same sequencing platform. The genetic ancestry cluster associated with self-reported Caucasian donors included roughly 84% of the roughly 390 genotyped donors. Across around 400 genotyped donors of the cohort, an average of roughly 230,000 unique TCR beta nucleotide sequences per donor were sequenced, and approximately 17% of those sequences were non-productive. The study used immunosequencing to profile the T cell repertoires of under 700 subjects and linked those repertoires to cytomegalovirus serostatus. The study aimed to test whether signatures of past pathogen exposure could be identified by cataloging public T cell receptors. Class I and class II HLA loci were covered by the typing at four-digit resolution. What the study reported, not specific to this receptor: The authors suggested that the approach could potentially be generalized to other disease states and immunological phenotypes. Assigning TCR associations to individual alleles was difficult when HLA alleles, especially DR and DQ, strongly co-occurred. In an earlier analysis of approximately 590 of the donors, most TCR beta V segments were observed in productive rearrangements about 87% or about 30% of the time, broadly matching IMGT annotations. According to a later analysis, TCR association rates differed among HLA loci, with DRB1 alleles showing the most associated TCRs and HLA-C alleles showing the fewest. Because the 87-base-pair reads could not distinguish some IMGT-functional V segments, including TRBV6-2 and TRBV6-3, those segments were excluded. Roughly uniform sequencing depth across donors was assumed in presence/absence analyses, although this assumption may not hold. In the study, roughly 160 TCR beta chains were listed as associated with cytomegalovirus. In a later genetic analysis, fewer N-insertions in productive TCRs were reported among donors in an Asian-associated ancestry cluster than the roughly 700-donor mean. A later genetic analysis associated a missense DCLRE1C variant with V-gene and J-gene trimming of TCR beta chains, and an independent cohort replicated the association. Because HLA typing was missing for some donors at each locus, association tests included only the typed subset. A later analysis associated approximately 17,000 TCR beta sequences with specific HLA alleles at a false discovery rate of 0.05. In vitro tests confirmed that three of the cytomegalovirus-associated TCR beta chains recognize cytomegalovirus antigens. A further reported finding was that TCR beta sequences accurately predicted the HLA-A and HLA-B alleles for most subjects in the first cohort. Linkage disequilibrium might explain the correlated functional status among segregating V segments, but an unknown experimental factor could not be ruled out. Several of the top co-occurrence clusters appeared to be linked to parvovirus B19, influenza, CMV and Epstein-Barr virus, according to a later analysis. A group of highly shared sequence variants was considered likely to be a technical artifact of the sequencing pipeline. The earlier analysis of 587 of the donors excluded 15 to 20 rarely observed V segments, including chromosome 9 orphons, because counts were too low. For the cohort, immune exposure information was limited to CMV serostatus. This cohort had only TCR beta chains sequenced, and the lack of alpha or paired-chain data limited which features could be detected. Most TCR sequences were observed very rarely across donors, whereas some public TCRs were present in many individuals. In both the original and validation cohorts, the classifier was reported to diagnose cytomegalovirus status with high specificity and sensitivity. Most CMV-associated TCR beta chains appeared to be HLA-restricted in a later analysis, and the HLA associations seemed to be driven largely by CMV exposure. In a later analysis, HLA-associated TCR beta chains were found to be more clonally expanded and to have lower generation probabilities than equally common non-associated chains.

The cohort comprised some 680 healthy bone marrow donors. Cohort members were all nominally healthy when sampled, although unrecorded immune exposures were likely present. The donor was CMV seronegative and was included in the group of a few hundred seronegative cohort members. Every donor gave a peripheral blood sample, and the peripheral blood mononuclear cells from that sample were used for TCR beta sequencing. The Qiagen DNeasy Blood Extraction Kit was used to extract genomic DNA from the blood cell samples. Libraries were built with the immunoSEQ multiplex PCR assay. For the multiplex PCR, a mixture combining 60 forward primers for TCR Vbeta segments and 13 reverse primers for TCR Jbeta segments was used. Amplification of the CDR3 region of rearranged TCR beta genes was performed with a multiplex PCR assay on genomic DNA. The Illumina HiSeq System was used to sequence the amplified TCR beta libraries as 87-base-pair reads. On the study's bioinformatics: A later analysis counted about 80 million unique TCR beta chains across the approximately 700 repertoires, and some 12 million of these chains were shared by at least two donors. Raw reads were error-corrected and collapsed into unique sequences by a nearest-neighbor algorithm in which closely related sequences were merged to remove PCR and sequencing errors. Alignment of CDR3 sequences to IMGT reference sequences was used to assign V, D and J gene segments. For a sequence to be retained, a match of at least six nucleotides was required to both a V gene segment and a J gene segment. Rearrangements were called productive when the CDR3 lacked stop codons and stayed in frame with V and J; all others were non-productive. CDR3 was defined according to IMGT convention as the region running from the second conserved V-encoded cysteine to the conserved J-encoded phenylalanine. Sequences without an unambiguous match to a single V gene segment were excluded from the earlier analysis of almost 600 of the donors. In an earlier analysis of 587 of the donors, V segments were called functional above 56.7% productive rearrangements and were called segregating when the between-donor standard deviation exceeded 5%. A statistical classification framework was built for diagnosing cytomegalovirus status from the catalog of TCR beta chain sequences. In a later analysis, TCR nucleotide sequences were compared against IMGT/GENE-DB human TR gene sequences so that V and J genes could be assigned. In a later analysis, CDR3 sequences and most-parsimonious VDJ recombination scenarios were assigned using the TCRdist pipeline. In a later analysis, every TCR beta chain was defined by the combination of its CDR3 amino acid sequence and its V-gene family, and reads without a unique V-gene family were dropped. To address suspected cross-contamination and a sequencing artifact, a later analysis removed 450 to 700 highly shared, low-generation-probability nucleotide sequences. In a later analysis, a clonal expansion index for each public chain was calculated from normalized within-repertoire ranks of inferred template counts. In a later analysis, generation probabilities were computed using a VDJ recombination model fitted to out-of-frame rearrangements, and the results were checked against IGoR. In a later analysis, TCR-TCR, TCR-HLA and TCR-CMV co-occurrence was scored with hypergeometric tests, and a repertoire-size bias correction was applied to TCR pairs. In a later analysis, false discovery rates were estimated by permuting HLA or CMV assignments 20 times. In a later analysis, co-occurring TCRs were grouped using DBSCAN, with TCRdist sequence similarity added in when clustering inside HLA-allele-positive subsets. Repertoires with fewer than 30,000 or more than 120,000 public chains were left out of co-occurrence clustering, as were about 5 repertoires with anomalous nucleotide sharing. This immuneACCESS table, as held by TCRdb, lists in-frame sequences with V and J called but not all clones. Of the missing ones, under half trace to an unresolved V gene in checked studies; the others have no known cause. The V and J calls and clone size come from that table; D and trimming were worked out from the DNA. The sample table lists approximately 150,000 clones, around two thirds of them with a count of one. The ten biggest clones cover 1.5% to 2% of the sample.

Points on this clone: This clone's antigen is unknown. The sample holds no much larger clone one base away, and base qualities are not on file.

CDR1 is given as MNHEY and CDR2 as SMNVEV, both from the germline V gene (reference sequence). From the cysteine up to the phenylalanine, the CDR3 has a length of 16 residues. Only the CDR3 region is kept as DNA, spanning 48 bases read in frame from base 1. Clipping removes 6 bases from V and 2 bases from J, with 11 as the unmatched junction base count. This receptor was taken from a woman between 18 and 29 years old in good health and CMV-seronegative. The sequenced sample was PBMCs. The sequence joins TRBV27 to TRBJ2-7, with 9 bases in between that match TRBD1. The DNA is as follows: TGTGCCAGCAGCTTACGTCCGGGACAGGGAACCTACGAGCAGTACTTC. The translation is CASSLRPGQGTYEQYF.